This TCR beta chain stems from a study of shared clonotypes between healthy human individuals. Genomic DNA of every subset was divided equally among multiple immunoSEQ plates. Clones were sequenced by immunoSEQ multiplex PCR, and TCRdb holds only the in-frame ones, with some missing. The sample includes some 2,000,000 clones, over 85% of them seen just once. Concerning this clone itself: Its antigen is not known.

General observations from the study: It was observed that 5% to 6.5% of naive CD4 clonotypes were shared across several donors. A limitation of the genetic and exposure-history diversity represented arose from few donors.

The CDR3 length is 15 residues. After removal of 0 bases from V and 8 bases from J, the junction contained 5 bases not matched to a gene. Germline assignment: CDR1 SGHDT and CDR2 YYEEEE. CD45RO-negative CD8 cells positively selected for CCR7 made up the naive population, which excluded terminally differentiated effector memory CD45RA+ cells. Material: naive CD8+ T cells sorted from blood. V usage is TRBV5-6 and J usage is TRBJ2-1, with 10 nucleotides matching TRBD2. The clonotype was recovered from a man aged 18 to 29 in good health. CDR3 sequence: CASSLEGLAIYEQFF. In nucleotides, the CDR3 is TGTGCCAGCAGCTTGGAGGGACTAGCGATCTATGAGCAGTTCTTC.